This record concerns one T cell receptor (beta chain) sequence. What it recognizes is unknown. The data derive from a study of graft-versus-host responses after intestinal transplantation. The overall study: Each patient got anti-thymocyte globulin induction, then tacrolimus and steroids for around three years. Study-wide results and limits: The authors found GvH clones in recipient marrow, some appearing first in ileum or blood. The study associated peak circulating GvH clone levels with early post-transplant HvG declines.

Assay used: immunoSEQ multiplex PCR; TCRdb lists only in-frame clones, some missing. The data hold roughly 89,000 clones, with around 92% observed a single time. Germline lookup yields CDR1 KGHSH and CDR2 LQKENI. This CDR3 is 14 amino acids long. The V gene lost 2 bases and the J gene lost 1 base, with 8 bases spanning the gap. The material sequenced was unstimulated CD4+ T cells sorted from spleen or lymph node cells, taken before intestinal transplant. The chain employs TRBV18 and TRBJ1-1; possibly TRBD1 for D (5 bases). The sequence derives from a human donor who received an intestinal transplant. CDR3 sequence reads: CASSPRGGNTEAFF. CDR3 sequence (DNA): TGTGCCAGCTCACCAAGGGGAGGGAACACTGAAGCTTTCTTT.